This T cell receptor beta chain was recorded in a study of PD-L1 blockade in urothelial cancer. Study-wide background: Males with bladder-origin urothelial cancer constituted most of the roughly 29 patients.

Time point in this sample: pretreatment peripheral blood. The protocol was immunoSEQ multiplex PCR, while the TCRdb copy is restricted to in-frame clones and leaves out a portion. This sample has 70,000 to 85,000 clones, with 85% to 90% found just once. Germline lookup yields CDR1 MNHNS and CDR2 SASEGT. Trimming pared 7 bases from V and 2 bases from J, leaving 12 bases between. The CDR3 loop spans 14 amino acids. The chain recombines TRBV6-1 with TRBJ1-5, with a weak D call TRBD1 (5 bases). The source is a man between 65 and 79 years old with urothelial cancer. The sample was PBMCs, taken around atezolizumab (anti-PD-L1) treatment. Here the CDR3 DNA reads TGTGCCAGCAAAGAAGGGGCTGGCAATCAGCCCCAGCATTTT. It translates to CASKEGAGNQPQHF.